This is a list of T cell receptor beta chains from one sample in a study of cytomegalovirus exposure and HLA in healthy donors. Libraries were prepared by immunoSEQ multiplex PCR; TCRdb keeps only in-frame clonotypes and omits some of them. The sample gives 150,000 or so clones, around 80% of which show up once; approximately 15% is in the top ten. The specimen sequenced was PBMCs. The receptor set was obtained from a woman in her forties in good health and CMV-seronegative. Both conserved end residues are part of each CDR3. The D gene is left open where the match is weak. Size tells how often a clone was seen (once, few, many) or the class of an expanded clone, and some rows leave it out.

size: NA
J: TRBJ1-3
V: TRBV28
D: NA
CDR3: CASSSSWGRGYTIYF
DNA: TGTGCCAGCAGCTCCTCCTGGGGCAGGGGATACACCATATATTTT

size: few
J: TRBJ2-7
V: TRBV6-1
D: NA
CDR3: CASTGTLTYEQYF
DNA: TGTGCCAGCACCGGGACACTAACATACGAGCAGTACTTC

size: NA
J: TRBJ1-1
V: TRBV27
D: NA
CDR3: CASSLYGGADTEAFF
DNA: TGTGCCAGCAGTTTATATGGGGGCGCGGACACTGAAGCTTTCTTT

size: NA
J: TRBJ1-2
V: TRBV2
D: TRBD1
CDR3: CASSFLTGDYGYTF
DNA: TGTGCCAGCAGTTTTCTTACAGGGGACTATGGCTACACCTTC

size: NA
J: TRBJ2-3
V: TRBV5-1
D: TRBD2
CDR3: CASSSGGLIDTQYF
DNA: TGCGCCAGCAGCTCCGGGGGGTTAATAGATACGCAGTATTTT

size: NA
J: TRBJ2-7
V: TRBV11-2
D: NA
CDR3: CASSLDVSYEQYF
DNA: TGTGCCAGCAGCTTAGATGTGAGCTACGAGCAGTACTTC

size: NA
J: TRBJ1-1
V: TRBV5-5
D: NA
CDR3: CASSLWATSNTEAFF
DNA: TGTGCCAGCAGCTTGTGGGCGACAAGTAACACTGAAGCTTTCTTT

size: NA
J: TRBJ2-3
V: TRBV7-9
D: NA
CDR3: CASSLGQQADTQYF
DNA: TGTGCCAGCAGCTTAGGGCAACAAGCGGATACGCAGTATTTT

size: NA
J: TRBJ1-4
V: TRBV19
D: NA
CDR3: CASKVNGGEKLFF
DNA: TGTGCCAGTAAGGTGAACGGCGGTGAAAAACTGTTTTTT

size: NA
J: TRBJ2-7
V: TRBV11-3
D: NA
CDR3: CASSLKGTYEQYF
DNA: TGTGCCAGCAGCTTAAAGGGGACCTACGAGCAGTACTTC

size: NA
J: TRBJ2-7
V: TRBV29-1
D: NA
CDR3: CSATPMGAKGGEQYF
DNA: TGCAGCGCCACACCCATGGGGGCAAAGGGAGGGGAGCAGTACTTC

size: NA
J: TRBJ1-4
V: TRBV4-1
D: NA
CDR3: CASGLLNEKLFF
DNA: TGCGCCAGCGGCTTGTTGAATGAAAAACTGTTTTTT

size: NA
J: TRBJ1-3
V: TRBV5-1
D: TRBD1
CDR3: CASSLAEGQGLGTIYF
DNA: TGCGCCAGCAGCTTGGCCGAGGGACAGGGCTTGGGCACCATATATTTT

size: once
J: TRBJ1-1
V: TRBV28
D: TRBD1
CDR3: CASSLSTGQGNTEAFF
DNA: TGTGCCAGCAGTTTAAGTACGGGACAGGGGAACACTGAAGCTTTCTTT

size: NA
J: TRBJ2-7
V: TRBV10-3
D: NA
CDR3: CAISDQDEQYF
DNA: TGTGCCATCAGTGACCAGGACGAGCAGTACTTC

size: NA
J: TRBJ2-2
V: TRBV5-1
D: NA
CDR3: CASSLGFQGTGELFF
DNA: TGCGCCAGCAGCTTGGGTTTCCAGGGCACCGGGGAGCTGTTTTTT

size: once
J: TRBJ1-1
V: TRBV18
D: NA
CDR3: CASSPDTKDSAFF
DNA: TGTGCCAGCTCACCAGACACGAAGGACTCGGCTTTCTTT

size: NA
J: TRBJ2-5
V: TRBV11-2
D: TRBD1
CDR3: CASSGDRVGETQYF
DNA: TGTGCCAGCAGCGGGGACAGGGTGGGAGAGACCCAGTACTTC

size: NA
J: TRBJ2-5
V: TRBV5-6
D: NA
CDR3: CASSLGGGSRGETQYF
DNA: TGTGCCAGCAGCTTAGGGGGGGGGTCACGGGGAGAGACCCAGTACTTC

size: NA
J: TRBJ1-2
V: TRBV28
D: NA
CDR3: CASSSGVYGYTF
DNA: TGTGCCAGCAGTTCAGGGGTCTATGGCTACACCTTC

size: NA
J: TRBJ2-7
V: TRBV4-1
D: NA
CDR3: CASRAAGSYEQYF
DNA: TGCGCCAGCCGTGCGGCAGGGTCCTACGAGCAGTACTTC

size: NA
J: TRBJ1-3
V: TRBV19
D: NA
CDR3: CASRTGFSGNTIYF
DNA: TGTGCCAGTAGGACTGGATTCTCTGGAAACACCATATATTTT

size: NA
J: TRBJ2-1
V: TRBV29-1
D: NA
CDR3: CSVEGRDYRGHEQFF
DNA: TGCAGCGTTGAAGGGCGGGACTACCGGGGGCATGAGCAGTTCTTC

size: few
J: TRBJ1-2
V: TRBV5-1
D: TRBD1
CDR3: CASSLVGQGYGYTF
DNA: TGCGCCAGCAGCTTGGTGGGACAGGGCTATGGCTACACCTTC

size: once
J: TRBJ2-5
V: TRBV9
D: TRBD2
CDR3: CASSVVGLAGETQYF
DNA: TGTGCCAGCAGCGTAGTGGGACTAGCGGGAGAGACCCAGTACTTC

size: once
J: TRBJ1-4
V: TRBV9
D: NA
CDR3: CASSPGGFEKLFF
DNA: TGTGCCAGCAGCCCGGGTGGGTTCGAAAAACTGTTTTTT